The rows below give T cell receptor beta chains drawn from one sample of a study of T cell repertoires in cytomegalovirus infection. What these receptors recognize is not known. Using its own MiXCR run on the reads, TCRdb lists one record per CDR3 protein. In the table there are roughly 990,000 distinct CDR3 sequences, around 32% of which are singletons. Sequenced material: cultured CD8+ T cells from PBMCs, taken from culture after CMV antigen stimulation. Receptor source: a human donor in good health (CMV status not recorded). Some clones in this sample may be carry-over from other donors' samples. Both conserved end residues are part of each CDR3. A D gene is named only where the DNA matches it firmly. Clone size appears in some rows only: once, few, many, or a class for an expanded clone.

D,length,size,V,J,CDR3,DNA
TRBD1,17,many,TRBV7-2,TRBJ2-6,CASSVWDRSSGANVLTF,TGTGCCAGCAGCGTTTGGGACAGGAGCTCTGGGGCCAACGTCCTGACTTTC
TRBD1,15,-,TRBV6-2/TRBV6-3,TRBJ2-2,CASSYPDRVVGELFF,TGTGCCAGCAGTTATCCCGACAGGGTTGTCGGGGAGCTGTTTTTT
-,14,-,TRBV4-1,TRBJ2-3,CASSQGGLKDTQYF,TGCGCCAGCAGCCAGGGGGGACTCAAAGATACGCAGTATTTT
TRBD2,15,-,TRBV10-3,TRBJ2-5,CASKGGGGLGETQYF,TGTGCCTCGAAGGGGGGCGGGGGGCTTGGAGAGACCCAGTACTTC
-,15,many,TRBV7-2,TRBJ2-1,CASSLVGGLDNEQFF,TGTGCCAGCAGCTTAGTAGGGGGGCTCGACAATGAGCAGTTCTTC
-,18,few,TRBV7-8,TRBJ1-4,CASTLPSGLGATNEKLFF,TGTGCCAGCACCCTCCCCTCGGGGTTGGGGGCAACTAATGAAAAACTGTTTTTT
-,15,many,TRBV5-1,TRBJ1-2,CASSPWTQINYGYTF,TGCGCCAGCAGCCCATGGACACAAATAAACTATGGCTACACCTTC
-,15,-,TRBV7-3,TRBJ1-1,CASSPVAGPNTEAFF,TGTGCCAGCAGCCCCGTGGCAGGTCCGAACACTGAAGCTTTCTTT
-,15,many,TRBV7-2,TRBJ2-5,CASTPGVTYQETQYF,TGTGCCAGCACCCCAGGGGTTACGTACCAAGAGACCCAGTACTTC
TRBD2,14,-,TRBV6-1,TRBJ2-1,CASSSTSGGAGQFF,TGTGCCAGCAGCTCAACTAGCGGGGGGGCCGGGCAGTTCTTC
-,14,-,TRBV27,TRBJ2-5,CASSPPGGGETQYF,TGTGCCAGCAGTCCCCCAGGGGGAGGGGAGACCCAGTACTTC
TRBD1,16,many,TRBV4-1,TRBJ2-7,CASSQSHGRGRSEQYF,TGCGCCAGCAGCCAGAGCCATGGCAGGGGGCGTAGCGAGCAGTACTTC
TRBD1,15,-,TRBV20-1,TRBJ1-1,CSATDRGPTDTEAFF,TGCAGTGCTACTGACAGGGGGCCCACGGACACTGAAGCTTTCTTT
TRBD1,14,-,TRBV2,TRBJ1-6,CARGGTGNNSPLHF,TGTGCCAGAGGAGGGACAGGGAATAATTCACCCCTCCACTTT
TRBD2,17,-,TRBV4-2,TRBJ2-5,CASSHTKASGYQETQYF,TGTGCCAGCAGCCACACGAAGGCTAGCGGGTACCAAGAGACCCAGTACTTC
-,14,-,TRBV6-5,TRBJ2-2,CASYGQGNTGELFF,TGTGCCAGTTACGGCCAGGGGAACACCGGGGAGCTGTTTTTT
-,15,-,TRBV7-9,TRBJ1-1,CASSSGGRPNTEAFF,TGTGCCAGCAGCTCCGGTGGACGACCTAACACTGAAGCTTTCTTT
-,16,-,TRBV12-3/TRBV12-4,TRBJ2-3,CASSLSLGGSRNTQYF,TGTGCCAGCAGCCTTTCCCTGGGGGGCTCCAGAAATACGCAGTATTTT
-,17,many,TRBV7-2,TRBJ1-6,CASSPYRVPGPNSPLHF,TGTGCCAGCAGCCCGTACCGGGTTCCTGGCCCTAATTCACCCCTCCACTTT
TRBD1,15,few,TRBV20-1,TRBJ1-5,CSARDWTGGHQPQHF,TGCAGTGCTAGAGATTGGACAGGAGGCCATCAGCCCCAGCATTTT
-,15,few,TRBV6-1,TRBJ1-1,CASSEALAMNTEAFF,TGTGCCAGCAGTGAAGCCTTGGCAATGAACACTGAAGCTTTCTTT
-,15,-,TRBV4-1,TRBJ1-1,CASSQASDKNTEAFF,TGCGCCAGCAGCCAAGCGTCAGATAAGAACACTGAAGCTTTCTTT
TRBD2,15,few,TRBV6-5,TRBJ2-1,CASSQGLAGENEQFF,TGTGCCAGCAGTCAGGGACTAGCGGGGGAGAATGAGCAGTTCTTC
TRBD1,18,-,TRBV28,TRBJ2-3,CASSSTSYRGKGTDTQYF,TGTGCCAGCAGTTCGACGTCCTACAGGGGAAAGGGCACAGATACGCAGTATTTT
TRBD1,17,few,TRBV7-9,TRBJ2-2,CASSWTGHFAVTGELFF,TGTGCCAGCAGCTGGACAGGGCACTTTGCGGTCACCGGGGAGCTGTTTTTT
-,14,-,TRBV27,TRBJ2-7,CASSSRGNRYEQYF,TGTGCCAGCAGTTCCCGAGGGAATAGGTACGAGCAGTACTTC
-,14,-,TRBV7-9,TRBJ1-1,CASHLERGGAEAFF,TGTGCCAGCCACCTTGAGAGGGGAGGGGCTGAAGCTTTCTTT
-,14,few,TRBV6-2/TRBV6-3,TRBJ2-3,CASSSPGLPWFSYF,TGTGCCAGCAGTTCGCCGGGACTCCCCTGGTTTTCGTATTTT
-,16,many,TRBV7-8,TRBJ2-5,CASSLVTLREQETQYF,TGTGCCAGCAGCTTAGTCACGTTGCGGGAACAAGAGACCCAGTACTTC
-,14,few,TRBV12-3/TRBV12-4,TRBJ2-1,CASSLTIWGNEQFF,TGTGCCAGCAGTTTAACCATCTGGGGGAATGAGCAGTTCTTC
-,14,-,TRBV5-1,TRBJ1-1,CASSLAALGTEAFF,TGCGCCAGCAGCTTGGCGGCCCTGGGCACTGAAGCTTTCTTT
TRBD2,17,once,TRBV4-1,TRBJ2-1,CASSQEEAGGFNNEQFF,TGTGCCAGCAGCCAAGAAGAGGCGGGGGGGTTCAACAATGAGCAGTTCTTC
-,14,-,TRBV27,TRBJ1-2,CASSPGTYNYGYTF,TGTGCCAGCAGCCCTGGGACATACAACTATGGCTACACCTTC
-,11,many,TRBV6-2/TRBV6-3,TRBJ1-2,CASSFDYGYTF,TGTGCCAGCAGTTTTGACTATGGCTACACCTTC
-,14,-,TRBV7-9,TRBJ1-1,CASSQDVMAAEAFF,TGTGCCAGCAGCCAAGACGTAATGGCAGCTGAAGCTTTCTTT
-,13,-,TRBV2,TRBJ1-5,CASNRLADQPQHF,TGTGCCAGCAACAGGCTAGCCGATCAGCCCCAGCATTTT
TRBD1,13,-,TRBV6-1,TRBJ1-3,CASSAGQGDTIYF,TGTGCCAGCAGCGCCGGACAGGGCGACACCATATATTTT
-,15,few,TRBV24-1,TRBJ2-5,CATSSDAGWQETQYF,TGTGCCACCAGTAGCGACGCGGGGTGGCAAGAGACCCAGTACTTC
-,16,-,TRBV11-2,TRBJ2-6,CASSLWVRSGANVLTF,TGTGCCAGCAGCTTATGGGTTCGCTCTGGGGCCAACGTCCTGACTTTC
TRBD2,15,-,TRBV5-1,TRBJ2-2,CASSERGANTGGLFF,TGCGCCAGCAGCGAGCGGGGGGCCAACACCGGGGGGCTGTTTTTT
TRBD1,15,-,TRBV27,TRBJ2-1,CASSLGTGGRFEQFF,TGTGCCAGCAGTTTGGGGACAGGGGGAAGGTTTGAGCAGTTCTTC
TRBD2,14,-,TRBV9,TRBJ2-1,CASSVSGGNNEQFF,TGTGCCAGCAGCGTATCGGGGGGAAACAATGAGCAGTTCTTC
-,16,-,TRBV12-3/TRBV12-4,TRBJ2-2,CASSPWSSGYTGELFF,TGTGCCAGCAGCCCCTGGAGTAGCGGATACACCGGGGAGCTGTTTTTT
-,15,-,TRBV11-1,TRBJ1-2,CASSAPGPLMKGYTF,TGTGCCAGCAGCGCGCCCGGGCCGCTAATGAAAGGCTACACCTTC
-,11,many,TRBV2,TRBJ1-1,CASRGRTEAFF,TGTGCCAGCAGGGGCAGAACTGAAGCTTTCTTT
-,14,-,TRBV27,TRBJ1-6,CASSNGVSNSPLHF,TGTGCCAGCAGTAACGGAGTATCAAATTCACCCCTCCACTTT
-,13,-,TRBV6-5,TRBJ1-1,CASSPRAAPEAFF,TGTGCCAGCAGCCCTCGGGCGGCCCCCGAAGCTTTCTTT
-,15,-,TRBV5-1,TRBJ1-4,CASSSEQGRHEKLFF,TGCGCCAGCAGTTCGGAACAGGGACGCCATGAAAAACTGTTTTTT
TRBD2,16,few,TRBV7-7,TRBJ2-1,CASSVGLASSYNEQFF,TGTGCTAGCAGCGTCGGACTAGCGAGCTCCTACAATGAGCAGTTCTTC
-,13,few,TRBV6-1,TRBJ1-2,CASSEFSGEGYTF,TGTGCCAGCAGTGAATTCTCGGGAGAGGGCTACACCTTC
-,15,-,TRBV4-1,TRBJ1-5,CASSQGVSGNQPQHF,TGCGCCAGCAGCCAAGGCGTCTCCGGGAATCAGCCCCAGCATTTT
TRBD2,15,-,TRBV4-1,TRBJ2-2,CASSPSGGPTGELFF,TGCGCCAGCAGCCCTAGCGGGGGGCCCACCGGGGAGCTGTTTTTT
-,15,few,TRBV7-9,TRBJ2-1,CASSLARSGANEQFF,TGTGCCAGCAGCTTAGCTCGAAGCGGAGCTAATGAGCAGTTCTTC
-,15,-,TRBV27,TRBJ1-1,CASSLYGPMNTEAFF,TGTGCCAGCAGTTTATATGGGCCCATGAACACTGAAGCTTTCTTT